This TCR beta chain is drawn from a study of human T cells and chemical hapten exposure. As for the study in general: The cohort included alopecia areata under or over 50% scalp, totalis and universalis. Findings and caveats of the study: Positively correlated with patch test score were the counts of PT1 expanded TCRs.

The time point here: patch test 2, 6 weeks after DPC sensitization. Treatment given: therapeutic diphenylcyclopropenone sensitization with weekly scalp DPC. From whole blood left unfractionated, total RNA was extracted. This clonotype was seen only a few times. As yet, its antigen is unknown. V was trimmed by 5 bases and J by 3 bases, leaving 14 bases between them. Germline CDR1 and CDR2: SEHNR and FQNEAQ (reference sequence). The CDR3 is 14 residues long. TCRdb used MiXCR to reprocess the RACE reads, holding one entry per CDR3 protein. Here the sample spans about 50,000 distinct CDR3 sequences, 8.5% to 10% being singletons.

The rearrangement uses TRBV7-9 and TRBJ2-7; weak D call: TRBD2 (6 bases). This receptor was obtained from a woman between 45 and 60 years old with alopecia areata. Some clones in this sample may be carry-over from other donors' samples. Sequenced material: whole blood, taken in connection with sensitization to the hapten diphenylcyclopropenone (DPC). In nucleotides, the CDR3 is TGTGCCAGCAGCGCAGCGCGGGAAAGCTACGAGCAGTACTTC. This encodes CASSAARESYEQYF.